This T cell receptor (beta chain) was sequenced for a study of cytotoxic CD8 clonotypes in ibrutinib-treated CLL. The source of around 1.8 micrograms of genomic DNA for TCR beta libraries was cryopreserved PBMCs. Looked up from germline, CDR1 is SGHTA and CDR2 is FQGTGA. This CDR3 region has 15 residues. With V trimmed by 5 bases and J by 7 bases, 8 bases remained unmatched. Note on this clone: What it recognizes is unknown.

Study-wide results and limits: Clonotypes that were public were uncommon, and they contracted or stayed stable on treatment.

Generated by immunoSEQ multiplex PCR, the TCRdb table keeps only in-frame clones and is missing some. Of thousands of clones in the sample, around 80% were seen once. The sequenced sample was PBMCs, obtained before ibrutinib treatment. The sequence was obtained from a human donor with chronic lymphocytic leukemia. J is TRBJ2-1 and V is TRBV7-3; TRBD2 agrees at 10 bases. The CDR3: CASSPPLAGVNEQFF. DNA of the CDR3: TGTGCCAGCAGCCCGCCTCTAGCGGGGGTGAATGAGCAGTTCTTC.